Included here is one T cell receptor (beta chain) sequence, with context. Its target antigen remains unknown. The sample holds no much larger clone one base away, and base qualities are not on file. This specimen comes from a study of shared clonotypes between healthy human individuals (dated by TCRdb to the early 2020s). Regarding the complete study: A few men and two women, aged 18 to 49 years, made up the cohort. For each donor, three plates each were used for CD4 naive and CD4 memory, two plates were used for CD8 naive, and one plate was used for CD8 memory. Blood TCR repertoires of a handful of healthy adults were deeply sequenced to estimate repertoire size and the extent of clonotype sharing between individuals. To increase sequencing depth and limit assay-specific biases, different laboratories used diverse techniques to prepare libraries and sequence TCR repertoires. Leukapheresis yielded between about 0.85 and 9.5 billion PBMCs per donor. The paper's findings and limits, for the study overall: Sampling was limited to blood, and TCR repertoires in tissue likely differ from TCR repertoires in blood. Pairwise subsampling led to the expectation that sequencing depth would affect the degree of clonotype sharing among donors. Sharing across a handful of donors was observed for 4.5% to 6.5% of naive CD4, under 4% of naive CD8, over 2% of memory CD4, and about 0.39% of memory CD8 clonotypes. Even with the large sequencing depth, rarefaction of the sorted-subset datasets indicated that sequencing was incomplete. Naive subsets generally had larger estimated clonotype richness than memory subsets. Because the study included a small number of donors, the genetic and exposure-history diversity represented was limited. Higher generation probabilities were observed for clonotypes shared by all four sorted-subset donors than for non-shared clonotypes.

The junction carries 9 bases between V and J, which are trimmed by 8 bases and 8 bases respectively. The germline V gene (reference sequence) supplies CDR1 MNHEY and CDR2 SMNVEV. Counted from cysteine to phenylalanine, this CDR3 has 10 amino acids. Only the CDR3 DNA stays, 30 bases, in frame from base 1. TCR CDR3 regions were amplified from genomic DNA by multiplex PCR using the deep immunoSEQ assay. For each cell subset, the extracted genomic DNA was distributed evenly across all wells of several immunoSEQ 96-well plates, and each plate served as one replicate. For sorted subsets, around 200 ng genomic DNA, equal to 30,000 or so T cell genomes, was loaded into each replicate PCR. Purified libraries were quantified with a Qubit 3.0 fluorometer, sized on a Bioanalyzer 2100, and re-quantified with the KAPA Library Quantification kit. Every immunoSEQ 96-well plate was sequenced on a separate single-read 150-cycle Illumina NextSeq 550 flow cell. The paper's processing steps were these. Because only junctional sequences without quality scores were contained in the immunoSEQ output, filtering matching that applied to full-length reads could not be performed. Sequences were annotated with PyIR, a Python wrapper for IgBLAST v1.9, and V/J genes and CDR3 were assigned using IMGT germline references. Reads were removed for weak V/J assignments (E-value above 1e-6), missing CDR3, stop codons, out-of-frame junctions, or ambiguous translated residues. V3J clonotypes were defined as sequences sharing the same inferred V gene, J gene, and CDR3 amino acid sequence. To compute the percentage overlap between repertoires, the number of shared unique clonotypes was divided by the size of the smaller repertoire. RTK rarefaction, the Chao1 estimator, and Recon v2.1 estimates of unobserved clonotypes were used to assess repertoire richness. Generation probabilities were computed with OLGA for all TCRbeta clonotypes obtained by the gDNA method from four donors. Drawn from immuneACCESS, this table holds only the in-frame rearrangements with V and J called that TCRdb kept. Clones are partly lost; checked studies trace under half to an unresolved V gene and leave the rest unexplained. D and trimming come from the DNA, and the V and J calls and clone size come from that table. This sample gives around 2,000,000 clones in total; about 95% of them show up just once. The biggest ten clones account for about 1.1% of the sample.

CD8 naive samples were CD45RO-negative cells positively selected for CCR7, giving a CD45RA+CCR7+ population that excluded TemRA cells. Healthy HIV-negative adults with no recently reported acute infections or vaccinations were included as donors. Every donor was a Caucasian adult residing in Nashville, Tennessee, USA. Blood was collected by leukapheresis, and PBMCs were isolated by Ficoll-Histopaque density gradient centrifugation and then cryopreserved in liquid nitrogen vapor phase. Analytical flow cytometry was used to check the purity and quantity of each magnetically sorted T cell population. Each sorted fraction had its genomic DNA isolated and then quantified by UV absorbance on a Nanodrop 2000c.

This receptor was identified in a man younger than 35 in good health. The sequencing input was naive CD8+ T cells sorted from blood. The cell subset or site label of this sample denotes: CD45RA+CCR7+. The chain is encoded by TRBV27 joined to TRBJ1-2; no D gene can be assigned with confidence. The sequenced DNA is TGTGCCAGCCTACAGAGCGGCTACACCTTC. Translated, this gives CASLQSGYTF.